The T cell receptor (beta chain) described here comes from a study of spatial heterogeneity in lung cancer. Overall study: Sequencing consistently turned up more beta-chain sequences than alpha-chain sequences. Points from the study as a whole: Counts that tracked tumor mutation counts were those of expanded intratumoral alpha and beta TCRs.

Every cDNA TCR molecule received its own unique molecular identifier. In TCRdb, the 5' RACE reads were re-called with MiXCR into one record per CDR3 protein. Of roughly 10,000 distinct CDR3 sequences listed, around 7.8% are singletons. The time point: sample taken at primary tumor resection. The donor population consisted of just over 70 patients with untreated, early-stage non-small cell lung cancer. The table lists this clonotype with many counts. Its antigen is as yet unknown. Trimming left V 5 bases short and J 2 bases short, with 12 bases between. The CDR3 runs 14 residues. The germline V gene has CDR1 SEHNR and CDR2 FQNEAQ (reference sequence).

The V call is TRBV7-9, the J call TRBJ1-1; D may be TRBD1 (6 bases). Sequencing used lung tumor tissue, obtained at surgery. The receptor comes from a male donor with early-stage non-small cell lung cancer. DNA for the CDR3: TGTGCCAGCAGCCCCCGGACAGACAACACTGAAGCTTTCTTT. It encodes CASSPRTDNTEAFF.